A few counts support the clone carrying this T cell receptor beta chain. Its antigen is not known. The V and J ends lost 7 bases and 7 bases, in that order; junction bases with no gene match: 7. The CDR3 length is 14 residues. Germline CDR1 reads MNHNS; CDR2 reads SASEGT. The study sampled nominally healthy donors, though unrecorded immune exposures were likely. These data belong to a study of cytomegalovirus exposure and HLA in healthy donors. Study results and caveats: Reports state that TCR beta sequences accurately predicted most subjects' HLA-A and HLA-B alleles. Within an earlier analysis, most TCR beta V segments proved productive either about 87% or about 30% of the time. According to the study, 150 to 200 TCR beta chains were cytomegalovirus-associated.

PCR primers comprised 60 Vbeta and 13 Jbeta primers. TCRdb keeps only in-frame clones here, not all; method: immunoSEQ multiplex PCR. The sample carries under 200,000 clones, approximately 80% recorded once. The specimen was PBMCs. The chain joins TRBV6-1 to TRBJ1-6; 7 bases are shared with TRBD1. This receptor was identified in a woman in her 40s in good health and CMV-seropositive. CDR3 sequence reads: CASTKTGYNSPLHF. The CDR3 coding sequence is TGTGCCAGCACTAAGACAGGGTACAATTCACCCCTCCACTTT.